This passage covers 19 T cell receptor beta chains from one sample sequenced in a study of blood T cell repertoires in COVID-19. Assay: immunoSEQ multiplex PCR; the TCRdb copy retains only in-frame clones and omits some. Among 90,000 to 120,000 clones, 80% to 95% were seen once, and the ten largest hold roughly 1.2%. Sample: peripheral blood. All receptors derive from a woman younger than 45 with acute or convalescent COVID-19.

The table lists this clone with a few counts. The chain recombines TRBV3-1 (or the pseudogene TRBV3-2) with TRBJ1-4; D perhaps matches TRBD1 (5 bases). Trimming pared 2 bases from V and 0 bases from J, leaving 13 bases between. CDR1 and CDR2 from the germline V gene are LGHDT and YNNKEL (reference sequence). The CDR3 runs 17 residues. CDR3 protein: CASSQSDRRATNEKLFF. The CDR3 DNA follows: TGTGCCAGCAGCCAATCAGACAGACGTGCAACTAATGAAAAACTGTTTTTT.

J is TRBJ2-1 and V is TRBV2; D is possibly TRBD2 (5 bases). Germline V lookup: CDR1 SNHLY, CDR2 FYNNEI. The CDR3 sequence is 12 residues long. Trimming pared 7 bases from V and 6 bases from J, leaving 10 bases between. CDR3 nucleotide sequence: TGTGCCAGCATGGACTTTTTCAATGAGCAGTTCTTC. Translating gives CASMDFFNEQFF.

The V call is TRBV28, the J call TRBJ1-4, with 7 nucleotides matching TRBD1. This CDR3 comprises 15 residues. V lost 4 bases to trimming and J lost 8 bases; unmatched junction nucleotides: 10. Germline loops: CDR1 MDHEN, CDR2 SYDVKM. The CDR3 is CASSYTVQGREKLFF. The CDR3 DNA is TGTGCCAGCAGTTACACGGTACAGGGGAGAGAAAAACTGTTTTTT.

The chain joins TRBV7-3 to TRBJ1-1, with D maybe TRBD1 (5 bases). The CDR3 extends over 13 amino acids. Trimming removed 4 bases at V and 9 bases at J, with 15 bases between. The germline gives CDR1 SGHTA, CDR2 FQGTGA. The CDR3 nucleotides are TGTGCCAGCAGCTCAGGGCCCGGGACTAAAGCTTTCTTT. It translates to CASSSGPGTKAFF.

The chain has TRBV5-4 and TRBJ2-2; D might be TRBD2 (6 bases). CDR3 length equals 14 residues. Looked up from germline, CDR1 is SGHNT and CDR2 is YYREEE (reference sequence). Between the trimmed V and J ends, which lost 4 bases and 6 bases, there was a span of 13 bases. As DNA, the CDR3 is TGTGCCAGCAGCCGCCGCGGGGCGGCCGGGGAGCTGTTTTTT. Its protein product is CASSRRGAAGELFF.

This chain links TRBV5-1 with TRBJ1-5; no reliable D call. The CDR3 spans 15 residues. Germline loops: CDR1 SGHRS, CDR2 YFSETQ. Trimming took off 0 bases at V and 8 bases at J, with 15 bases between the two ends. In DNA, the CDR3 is TGCGCCAGCAGCTTGGAAGGGAGGATGATGGAGCCCCAGCATTTT. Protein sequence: CASSLEGRMMEPQHF.

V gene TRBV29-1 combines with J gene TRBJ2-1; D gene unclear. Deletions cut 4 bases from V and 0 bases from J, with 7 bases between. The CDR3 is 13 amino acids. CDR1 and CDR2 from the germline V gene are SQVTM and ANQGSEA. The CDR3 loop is CSVVSFSYNEQFF. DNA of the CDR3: TGCAGCGTTGTCTCTTTCTCCTACAATGAGCAGTTCTTC.

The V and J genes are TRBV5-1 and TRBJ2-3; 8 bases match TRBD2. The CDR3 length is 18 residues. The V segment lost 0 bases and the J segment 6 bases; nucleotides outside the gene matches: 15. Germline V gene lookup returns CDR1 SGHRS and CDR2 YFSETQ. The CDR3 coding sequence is TGCGCCAGCAGCTTGGGAATACCTCCGGGGGGGCATACCGATACGCAGTATTTT. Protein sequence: CASSLGIPPGGHTDTQYF. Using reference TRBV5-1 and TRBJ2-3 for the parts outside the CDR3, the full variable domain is KAGVTQTPRYLIKTRGQQVTLSCSPISGHRSVSWYQQTPGQGLQFLFEYFSETQRNKGNFPGRFSGRQFSNSRSEMNVSTLELGDSALYLCASSLGIPPGGHTDTQYFGPGTRLTVL.

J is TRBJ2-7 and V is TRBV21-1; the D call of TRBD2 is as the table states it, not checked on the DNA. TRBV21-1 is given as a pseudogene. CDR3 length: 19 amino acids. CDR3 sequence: CASSKALSRGLAGTYEQYF. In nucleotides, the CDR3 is TGTGCCAGCAGCAAAGCGCTTTCCAGGGGCCTAGCGGGAACCTACGAGCAGTACTTC.

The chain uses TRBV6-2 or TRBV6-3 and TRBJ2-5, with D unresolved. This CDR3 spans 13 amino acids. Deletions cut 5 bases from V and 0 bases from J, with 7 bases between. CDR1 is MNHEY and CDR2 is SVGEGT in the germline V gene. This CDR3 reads CASSRVHQETQYF. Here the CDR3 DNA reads TGTGCCAGCAGTCGGGTCCACCAAGAGACCCAGTACTTC.

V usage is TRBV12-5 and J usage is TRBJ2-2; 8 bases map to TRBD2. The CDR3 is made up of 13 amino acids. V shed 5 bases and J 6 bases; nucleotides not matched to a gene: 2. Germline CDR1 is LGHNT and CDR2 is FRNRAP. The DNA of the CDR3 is TGTGCTAGTGGTCCCGGGGGGGCCGGGGAGCTGTTTTTT. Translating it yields CASGPGGAGELFF. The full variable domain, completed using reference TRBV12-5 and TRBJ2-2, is DARVTQTPRHKVTEMGQEVTMRCQPILGHNTVFWYRQTMMQGLELLAYFRNRAPLDDSGMPKDRFSAEMPDATLATLKIQPSEPRDSAVYFCASGPGGAGELFFGEGSRLTVL.

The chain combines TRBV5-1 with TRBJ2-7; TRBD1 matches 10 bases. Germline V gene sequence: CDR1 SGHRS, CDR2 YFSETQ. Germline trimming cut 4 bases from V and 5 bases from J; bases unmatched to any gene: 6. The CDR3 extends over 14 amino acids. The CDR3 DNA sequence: TGCGCCAGCAGCCCGGGACAGGGGAGGCACGAGCAGTACTTC. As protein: CASSPGQGRHEQYF.

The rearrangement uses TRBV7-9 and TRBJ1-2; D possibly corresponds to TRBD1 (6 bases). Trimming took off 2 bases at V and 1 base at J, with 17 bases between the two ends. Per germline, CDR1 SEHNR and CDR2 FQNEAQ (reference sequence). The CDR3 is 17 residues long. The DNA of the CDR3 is TGTGCCAGCAGCTTATTTCCCCCGGGACATCATAACTATGGCTACACCTTC. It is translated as CASSLFPPGHHNYGYTF.

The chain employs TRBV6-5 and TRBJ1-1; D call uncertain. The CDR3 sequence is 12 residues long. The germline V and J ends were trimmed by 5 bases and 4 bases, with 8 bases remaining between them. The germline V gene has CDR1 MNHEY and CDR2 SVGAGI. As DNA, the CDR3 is TGTGCCAGCAGTCCGGCGGGCACTGAAGCTTTCTTT. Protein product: CASSPAGTEAFF.

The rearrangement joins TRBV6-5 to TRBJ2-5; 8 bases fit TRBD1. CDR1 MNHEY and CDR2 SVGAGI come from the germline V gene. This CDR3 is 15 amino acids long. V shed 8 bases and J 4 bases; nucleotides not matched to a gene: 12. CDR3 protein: CASGWTGLVSETQYF. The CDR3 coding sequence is TGTGCCAGCGGGTGGACAGGGCTGGTATCAGAGACCCAGTACTTC.

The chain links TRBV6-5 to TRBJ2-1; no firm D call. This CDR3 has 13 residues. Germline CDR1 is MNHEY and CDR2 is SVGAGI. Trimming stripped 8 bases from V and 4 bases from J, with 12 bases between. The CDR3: CASASYGYNEQFF. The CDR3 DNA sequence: TGTGCCAGCGCGTCTTACGGTTACAATGAGCAGTTCTTC.

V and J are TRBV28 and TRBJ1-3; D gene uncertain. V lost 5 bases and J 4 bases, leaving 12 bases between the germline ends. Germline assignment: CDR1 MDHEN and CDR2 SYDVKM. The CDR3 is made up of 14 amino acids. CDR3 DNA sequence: TGTGCCAGCAGTCTGGGCAGTACCGGAAACACCATATATTTT. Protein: CASSLGSTGNTIYF.

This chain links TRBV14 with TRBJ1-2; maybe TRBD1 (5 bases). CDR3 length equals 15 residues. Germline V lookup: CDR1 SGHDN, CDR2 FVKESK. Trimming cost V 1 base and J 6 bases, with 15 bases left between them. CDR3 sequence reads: CASSQASLTGDGYTF. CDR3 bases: TGTGCCAGCAGCCAAGCCTCCTTAACGGGGGATGGCTACACCTTC.

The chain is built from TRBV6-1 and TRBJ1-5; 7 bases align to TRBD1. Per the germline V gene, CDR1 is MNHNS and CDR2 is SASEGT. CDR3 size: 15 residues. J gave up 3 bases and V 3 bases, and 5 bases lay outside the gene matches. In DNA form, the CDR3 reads TGTGCCAGCAGTGAGGACAGGTCGCACAATCAGCCCCAGCATTTT. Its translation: CASSEDRSHNQPQHF.